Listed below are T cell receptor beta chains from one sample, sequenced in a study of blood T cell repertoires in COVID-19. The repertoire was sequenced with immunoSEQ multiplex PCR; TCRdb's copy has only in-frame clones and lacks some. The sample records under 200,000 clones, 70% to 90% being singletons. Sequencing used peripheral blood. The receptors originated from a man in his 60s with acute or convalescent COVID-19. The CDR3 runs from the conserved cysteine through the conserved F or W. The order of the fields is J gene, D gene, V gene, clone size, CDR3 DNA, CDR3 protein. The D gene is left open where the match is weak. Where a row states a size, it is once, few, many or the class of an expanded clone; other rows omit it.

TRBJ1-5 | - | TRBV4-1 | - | TGCGCCAGCAGCCCAACCCAGGGGATGCTGCGCAATCAGCCCCAGCATTTT | CASSPTQGMLRNQPQHF
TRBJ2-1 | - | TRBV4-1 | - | TGCGCCAGCAGCCCCGTTGCGGTGGGCTACAATGAGCAGTTCTTC | CASSPVAVGYNEQFF
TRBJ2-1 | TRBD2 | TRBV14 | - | TGTGCCAGCAGCCAGAGGCCGGGACTAGCTCACAATGAGCAGTTCTTC | CASSQRPGLAHNEQFF
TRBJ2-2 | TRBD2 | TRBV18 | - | TGTGCCAGCTCACCTCAAGCGGGAGTGAGCGGGGAGCTGTTTTTT | CASSPQAGVSGELFF
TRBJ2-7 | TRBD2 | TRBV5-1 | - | TGCGCCAGCAGCCCGCAAGCGGGAGCGGGGGAGCAGTACTTC | CASSPQAGAGEQYF
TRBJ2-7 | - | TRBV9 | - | TGTGCCAGCAGCGTAGGTCGTGACAGGCCCCCCTACGAGCAGTACTTC | CASSVGRDRPPYEQYF
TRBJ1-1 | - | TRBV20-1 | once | TGCAGTGCTAGAGGGGAGACTGAAGCTTTCTTT | CSARGETEAFF
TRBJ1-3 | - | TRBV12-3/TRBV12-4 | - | TGTGCCAGCAGTCAAGGAAACACCATATATTTT | CASSQGNTIYF
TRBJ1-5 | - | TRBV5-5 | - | TGTGCCAGCAGCCTTCTTCCGTTAAATAGCAATCAGCCCCAGCATTTT | CASSLLPLNSNQPQHF
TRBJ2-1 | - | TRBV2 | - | TGTGCCAGCAGACGTAGTACGAATGAGCAGTTCTTC | CASRRSTNEQFF
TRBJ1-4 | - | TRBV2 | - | TGTGCCAGCAGTGAAGAGCAGGTCAGCAATGAAAAACTGTTTTTT | CASSEEQVSNEKLFF
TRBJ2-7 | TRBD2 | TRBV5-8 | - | TGTGCCAGCAGCCCCCGGACTAGCGGGAGATTCTACGAGCAGTACTTC | CASSPRTSGRFYEQYF
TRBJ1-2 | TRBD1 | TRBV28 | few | TGTGCCAGCAGTTCGATCCGAACAGGGGGCGGTTATGGCTACACCTTC | CASSSIRTGGGYGYTF
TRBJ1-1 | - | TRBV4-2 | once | TGTGCCAGCAGCCAAGATCAGGGCACTACGACGGGCACTGAAGCTTTCTTT | CASSQDQGTTTGTEAFF
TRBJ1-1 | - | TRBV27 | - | TGTGCCAGCAGTTTATGGGCAGGGGCCCCGAACACTGAAGCTTTCTTT | CASSLWAGAPNTEAFF
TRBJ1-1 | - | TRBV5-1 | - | TGCGCCAGCAGCTTGGCCGGGTATGGGGGCGAGGAGACTGAAGCTTTCTTT | CASSLAGYGGEETEAFF
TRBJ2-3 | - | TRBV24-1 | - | TGTGCCACCAGTGATTTGCTTGCAGATACGCAGTATTTT | CATSDLLADTQYF
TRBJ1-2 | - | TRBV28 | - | TGTGCCAGCAGTTTATCCGTAATATTCCCTAACTATGGCTACACCTTC | CASSLSVIFPNYGYTF
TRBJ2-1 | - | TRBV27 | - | TGTGCCAGCAGTACCCGACCGCGCAATGAGCGGTTCTTC | CASSTRPRNERFF
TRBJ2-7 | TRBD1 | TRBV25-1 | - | TGTGCCAGCAGTGAGACAGGGGACAGGGCCTACGAGCAGTACTTC | CASSETGDRAYEQYF
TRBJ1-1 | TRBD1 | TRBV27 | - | TGTGCCAGCAGTTTTCGCCGGACAGGAGCTGAAGCTTTCTTT | CASSFRRTGAEAFF
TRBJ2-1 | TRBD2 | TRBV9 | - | TGTGCCAGCAGCGTAGGGGCGGCTAGCGGTTACAATGAGCAGTTCTTC | CASSVGAASGYNEQFF
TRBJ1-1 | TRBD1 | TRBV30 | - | TGTGCCTGCCTCCGGGACAGGGGGATTCATAGTGAAGCTTTCTTT | CACLRDRGIHSEAFF
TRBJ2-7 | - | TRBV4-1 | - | TGCGCCAGCAGCCCTGCCCTGAGACTAGTTATCTCCTACGAGCAGTACTTC | CASSPALRLVISYEQYF
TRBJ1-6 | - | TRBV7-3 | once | TGTGCCAGCAGCTTATCCGGGGTAGAAAATTCACCCCTCCACTTT | CASSLSGVENSPLHF